This passage covers 6 T cell receptor beta chains from one sample sequenced in a study of vaccination and CD4 T cells after COVID-19. No antigen is known for these receptors. Cultured CD4+ T cells had their DNA profiled by the Oncomine TCR Beta short-read assay. TCRdb recomputed calls from the PCR reads with MiXCR, one row per CDR3 protein. The sample lists 1,500 to 2,000 distinct CDR3 sequences; about 20% were seen once. As for treatment: roughly 11-day PBMC culture with coronavirus spike peptide pools or control peptides (ViraFEST assay). According to the study, CD4+ T cells from the unexposed donor were gathered ahead of the COVID-19 pandemic (2011-2018). Input material: CD4+ T cells from blood, cultured in vitro. Source of these receptors: a human donor in good health.

The chain links TRBV11-1 to TRBJ2-7, with 7 bases lining up with TRBD1. This CDR3 is 14 amino acids long. V lost 3 bases and J lost 7; bases outside the gene matches: 9. Germline lookup yields CDR1 SGHAT and CDR2 FQDESV (reference sequence). The CDR3 reads CASSLAPGQPEQYF. The DNA of the CDR3 is TGTGCCAGCAGCTTGGCCCCGGGACAGCCAGAGCAGTACTTC. Full variable domain (remainder filled in from reference TRBV11-1 and TRBJ2-7): EAEVAQSPRYKITEKSQAVAFWCDPISGHATLYWYRQILGQGPELLVQFQDESVVDDSQLPKDRFSAERLKGVDSTLKIQPAELGDSAMYLCASSLAPGQPEQYFGPGTRLTVT.

This clonotype came up a few times. The rearrangement uses TRBV20-1 and TRBJ2-5; D is ambiguous. The length of the CDR3 is 14 residues. Looked up from germline, CDR1 is DFQATT and CDR2 is SNEGSKA (reference sequence). Trimming took 2 bases from V and 2 from J, leaving 12 bases between them. CDR3 in amino acids: CSARSRSGQETQYF. The CDR3 nucleotides read TGCAGTGCTAGAAGTCGGTCTGGTCAAGAGACCCAGTACTTC.

By share of the sample, this clonotype is medium-sized. V usage is TRBV20-1 and J usage is TRBJ1-5; D is undetermined. CDR3 length: 13 amino acids. Per the germline V gene, CDR1 is DFQATT and CDR2 is SNEGSKA (reference sequence). The germline V and J ends were trimmed by 3 bases and 7 bases, with 13 bases remaining between them. The CDR3 DNA sequence: TGCAGTGCTAGCCCCCACCCCAACCAGCCCCAGCATTTT. This sequence encodes CSASPHPNQPQHF.

This clonotype occurred a few times. The CDR3 region is CASREEGTYGYTF. CDR3 in DNA: TGTGCCAGCAGGGAGGAGGGGACCTATGGCTACACCTTC. The chain uses TRBV28 and TRBJ1-2; the D gene is possibly TRBD1 (5 bases). There are 13 residues in the CDR3. Germline V gene lookup returns CDR1 MDHEN and CDR2 SYDVKM. The germline V and J ends were trimmed by 6 bases and 4 bases, with 12 bases remaining between them.

This clonotype has a handful of counts. The rearrangement uses TRBV12-3 or TRBV12-4 and TRBJ1-1; D is unclear. The CDR3 sequence is 11 residues long. Trimming pared 3 bases from V and 10 bases from J, leaving 9 bases between. The CDR3 DNA reads TGTGCCAGCAGTTTGGAGGGATCAGCTTTCTTT. Its translation is CASSLEGSAFF.

CDR3 coding DNA: TGTGCCAGCAGCCATAATGTACAGGGGGCACACTACGAGCAGTACTTC. Encoded protein: CASSHNVQGAHYEQYF. This sequence joins TRBV7-3 and TRBJ2-7, with TRBD1 matching over 9 bases. Losses at the gene ends were 5 bases for V and 3 bases for J; bases not matched to a gene: 11. Germline assignment: CDR1 SGHTA and CDR2 FQGTGA. The CDR3 runs to 16 residues. The variable domain in full, with the rest retrieved from reference TRBV7-3 and TRBJ2-7, is GAGVSQTPSNKVTEKGKYVELRCDPISGHTALYWYRQSLGQGPEFLIYFQGTGAADDSGLPNDRFFAVRPEGSVSTLKIQRTERGDSAVYLCASSHNVQGAHYEQYFGPGTRLTVT.